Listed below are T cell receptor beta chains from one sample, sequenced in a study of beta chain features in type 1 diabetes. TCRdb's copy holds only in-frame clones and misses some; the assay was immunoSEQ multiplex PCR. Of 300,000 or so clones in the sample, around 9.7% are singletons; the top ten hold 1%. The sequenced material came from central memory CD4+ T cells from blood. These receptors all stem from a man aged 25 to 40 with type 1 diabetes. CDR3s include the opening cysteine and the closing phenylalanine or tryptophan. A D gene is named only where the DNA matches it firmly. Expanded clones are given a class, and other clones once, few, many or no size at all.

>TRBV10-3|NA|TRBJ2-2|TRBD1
TGTGCCATCAGTGAGTTCCGGACAGGGGCGGGCACCGGGGAGCTGTTTTTT
CAISEFRTGAGTGELFF
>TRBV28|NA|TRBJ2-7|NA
TGTGCCAGCCTCGGGGAGGAGCAGTACTTC
CASLGEEQYF
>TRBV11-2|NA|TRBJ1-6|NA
TGTGCCAGCAGCTTGGCACAGGGAATTTATTCACCCCTCCACTTT
CASSLAQGIYSPLHF
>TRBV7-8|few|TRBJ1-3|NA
TGTGCCAGCAGCTTCGCAGGCCTCTCTGGAAACACCATATATTTT
CASSFAGLSGNTIYF
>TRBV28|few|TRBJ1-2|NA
TGTGCCAGCATCCCTCCAACCCCGGGAGGTGGCTACACCTTC
CASIPPTPGGGYTF
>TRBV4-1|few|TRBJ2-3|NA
TGCGCCAGCAGCCAAGCAGGGTATAGCACAGATACGCAGTATTTT
CASSQAGYSTDTQYF
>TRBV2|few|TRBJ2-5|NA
TGTGCCAGCAGGAGCGAAGAGACCCAGTACTTC
CASRSEETQYF
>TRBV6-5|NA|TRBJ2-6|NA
TGTGCCAGCAGTTACGAGGGGCCCGGGGCCAACGTCCTGACTTTC
CASSYEGPGANVLTF
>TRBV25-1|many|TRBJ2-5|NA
TGTGCCAGCAGTGAATATTCCGAGACCCAGTACTTC
CASSEYSETQYF
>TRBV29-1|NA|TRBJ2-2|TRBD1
TGCAGCGTGAAGGAGGGTGGCAGGGGGCGCTCCGGGGAGCTGTTTTTT
CSVKEGGRGRSGELFF